Listed below are T cell receptor beta chains from one sample, sequenced in a study of T cells expressing NK-cell markers. Reprocessing the 5' RACE reads, TCRdb reports a single entry for every CDR3 protein and omits DNA. Its table lists 300,000 to 450,000 distinct CDR3 sequences. Sequencing used blood T cells: a sorted CD56 or NKG2C T cell subset, CD4+ or CD8+ T cells, or bulk PBMC T cells (not recorded which). These receptors originate from a man aged 18-75 years in good health. CDR3s include the opening cysteine and the closing phenylalanine or tryptophan. The order of the fields is V gene, J gene, CDR3 protein.

>TRBV3-1|TRBJ2-5
CASSPYRETQYF
>TRBV2|TRBJ2-5
CASSDSRVEKTQYF
>TRBV28|TRBJ2-1
CASSLGHWTAQQFF
>TRBV7-3|TRBJ2-3
CASSLNPPAMTDTQYF
>TRBV12-3/TRBV12-4|TRBJ2-3
CASSTSFSGARTDTQYF
>TRBV2|TRBJ2-5
CASSETSGSYQETQYF
>TRBV20-1|TRBJ2-1
CSARDPLLAGRSYNEQFF
>TRBV14|TRBJ2-3
CASSPTSGRRSGTQYF
>TRBV24-1|TRBJ2-7
CATSDDGTGARRGEQYF
>TRBV28|TRBJ1-5
CASSPTHNQPQHF
>TRBV2|TRBJ1-1
CASSDEGQGGAEAFF
>TRBV5-4|TRBJ2-7
CASSLPETGSYEQYF
>TRBV19|TRBJ2-1
CASSISRGGYYNEQFF